Below, 19 T cell receptor beta chains from the same sample are listed, as sequenced in a study of T-cell reconstitution after alpha-beta-depleted transplantation in children. Unique molecular identifiers tagged the TCRbeta library. TCRdb passed the PCR reads through MiXCR, listing each CDR3 protein once. This table holds around 230,000 distinct CDR3 sequences, approximately 19% found once. Sequences were derived from PBMCs, mostly from graft donor cells, sampled 360 days after TCRalphabeta/CD19-depleted stem cell transplant. Receptors originate from a male patient between 2 and 10 years old who had a stem cell transplant for acute lymphoblastic leukemia, so the T cells may come from the graft donor.

This clonotype has more than one count but fewer than ten. The chain carries TRBV5-5 and TRBJ2-7, with D possibly TRBD1 on 5 matching bases. This CDR3 spans 15 amino acids. The V end lost 3 bases, the J end lost 2 bases, and 15 bases lay between the germline ends. Germline V lookup: CDR1 SGHKS, CDR2 YYEKEE (reference sequence). In DNA, the CDR3 is TGTGCCAGCAGCTGGTCGAGACAGCTAACCTACGAGCAGTACTTC. Amino acids: CASSWSRQLTYEQYF.

The J gene is TRBJ2-5, the V gene TRBV29-1; no firm D call. V was pared by 2 bases and J by 4 bases, with 5 bases between. The CDR3 spans 11 residues. Germline values: CDR1 SQVTM, CDR2 ANQGSEA. The CDR3 region has the DNA TGCAGCGTTGAACGGAGAGAGACCCAGTACTTC. It specifies CSVERRETQYF.

The chain couples TRBV7-9 to TRBJ2-3, with D maybe TRBD2 (6 bases). V was cut by 8 bases and J by 6 bases, with 9 bases left in between. Germline assignment: CDR1 SEHNR and CDR2 FQNEAQ (reference sequence). The CDR3 runs 11 residues. CDR3 protein: CASPTSDTQYF. CDR3 sequence (DNA): TGTGCCAGCCCTACTAGCGATACGCAGTATTTT.

This clonotype was recorded a few times. This sequence joins TRBV12-3 or TRBV12-4 and TRBJ1-2; 8 bases fit TRBD1. The CDR3 has 15 residues. The V gene end was trimmed by 8 bases and the J gene end by 8 bases; junction bases not matched to a gene: 16. This CDR3 is CASAGQEEFVGGYTF. CDR3 DNA sequence: TGTGCCAGCGCGGGACAGGAGGAATTTGTAGGAGGCTACACCTTC.

The genes are TRBV6-4 and TRBJ2-7; D remains unclear. The CDR3 is made up of 13 amino acids. V was trimmed by 0 bases and J by 6 bases, leaving 9 bases between them. Germline V gene sequence: CDR1 MRHNA, CDR2 SNTAGT. This CDR3 reads CASSDSGFGEQYF. CDR3 in DNA: TGTGCCAGCAGTGACTCAGGGTTCGGCGAGCAGTACTTC.

This clonotype was counted only a few times. The chain joins TRBV28 to TRBJ2-7; D tentatively reads TRBD1 or TRBD2 (5 bases each). The CDR3 loop spans 14 amino acids. CDR1 is MDHEN and CDR2 is SYDVKM in the germline V gene. The V and J ends lost 3 bases and 4 bases respectively, with 13 bases between them. The CDR3 DNA reads TGTGCCAGCAGTTTTGAGGGGTTGGGTTACGAGCAGTACTTC. This encodes CASSFEGLGYEQYF.

Concerning this clonotype itself: This may be a read error, as it is one base from a much larger clone. The CDR3 is CASSSIGAAGELFF. In DNA, the CDR3 is TGTGCCAGCAGTTCGATTGGGGCCGCCGGGGAGCTGTTTTTT. The genes are TRBV6-5 and TRBJ2-2; D is perhaps TRBD1 (5 bases). CDR1 and CDR2 from the germline V gene are MNHEY and SVGAGI. Trimming left V 4 bases short and J 6 bases short, with 12 bases between. This CDR3 is 14 amino acids long.

The J gene is TRBJ2-7, the V gene TRBV18; tentatively, D is TRBD1 (5 bases). Germline V gene lookup returns CDR1 KGHSH and CDR2 LQKENI. Trimming took off 3 bases at V and 1 base at J, with 10 bases between the two ends. The CDR3 has 14 residues. The CDR3, as DNA: TGTGCCAGCTCACCCAGGGAACGGTCCTACGAGCAGTACTTC. Translated: CASSPRERSYEQYF.

This clonotype was detected a few times. The CDR3 reads CASSRFETQYF. The CDR3 region has the DNA TGTGCCAGCAGCAGGTTCGAGACCCAGTACTTC. The chain combines TRBV7-2 with TRBJ2-5; D is unresolved. The V end lost 5 bases, the J end lost 5 bases, and 6 bases lay between the germline ends. The CDR3 length is 11 residues. The germline gives CDR1 SGHTA, CDR2 FQGNSA.

This clonotype has a handful of counts. This chain connects TRBV19 to TRBJ2-2, with D unresolved. Trimming left V 3 bases short and J 6 bases short, with 8 bases between. This CDR3 region has 13 residues. CDR1 LNHDA and CDR2 SQIVND come from the germline V gene (reference sequence). The CDR3 DNA is TGTGCCAGTAGTATTGTGGGATCCGGGGAGCTGTTTTTT. Translated, it gives CASSIVGSGELFF.

Here the CDR3 reads CASSLIPEGVNTIYF. Written as DNA, the CDR3 is TGCGCCAGCAGCTTAATCCCTGAGGGGGTAAACACCATATATTTT. This chain uses TRBV5-1 with TRBJ1-3; TRBD1 is a possible D gene (6 bases). This CDR3 has 15 amino acids. Between the trimmed V and J ends, which lost 2 bases and 6 bases, there was a span of 15 bases. CDR1 SGHRS and CDR2 YFSETQ come from the germline V gene. The full variable domain, with the rest looked up from reference TRBV5-1 and TRBJ1-3, is KAGVTQTPRYLIKTRGQQVTLSCSPISGHRSVSWYQQTPGQGLQFLFEYFSETQRNKGNFPGRFSGRQFSNSRSEMNVSTLELGDSALYLCASSLIPEGVNTIYFGEGSWLTVV.

This chain uses TRBV7-6 with TRBJ2-3; TRBD2 matches at 14 bases. Germline-derived CDR1 and CDR2 are SGHVS and FNYEAQ. This CDR3 region has 19 residues. V was pared by 2 bases and J by 3 bases, with 10 bases of the junction left unmatched. The CDR3 nucleotides read TGTGCCAGCAGCTTACCGGGACTAGCGGGAGAGGACGGGACAGATACGCAGTATTTT. Translating it yields CASSLPGLAGEDGTDTQYF.

This clonotype was seen a handful of times. The V and J genes are TRBV7-9 and TRBJ2-2; D gene unclear. CDR1 is SEHNR, CDR2 FQNEAQ, per germline (reference sequence). Trimming pared 5 bases from V and 1 base from J, leaving 17 bases between. The CDR3 is made up of 17 amino acids. The CDR3 DNA follows: TGTGCCAGCAGCCCACCGGTCCCTATCGAGAACACCGGGGAGCTGTTTTTT. Translating it yields CASSPPVPIENTGELFF.

This clonotype appeared a single time. The V and J genes are TRBV4-3 and TRBJ2-1; D is possibly TRBD2 (5 bases). Trimming stripped 0 bases from V and 7 bases from J, with 16 bases between. CDR1 is LGHNA and CDR2 is YSLEER in the germline V gene. CDR3 length: 16 residues. The CDR3 bases are TGCGCCAGCAGCCAAGATAGACTACCGGCGTGGAATGAGCAGTTCTTC. Amino acids: CASSQDRLPAWNEQFF.

This clonotype has just a few counts. The chain has TRBV4-3 and TRBJ2-5, with D uncertain. The CDR3 spans 17 residues. V was clipped by 2 bases and J by 2 bases, with 18 bases between them. Germline V lookup: CDR1 LGHNA, CDR2 YSLEER. This CDR3 reads CASSQRRIGGAQETQYF. The CDR3 coding sequence is TGCGCCAGCAGCCAAAGGCGGATCGGTGGAGCACAAGAGACCCAGTACTTC.

The V call is TRBV3-1, the J call TRBJ2-2; 8 bases are shared with TRBD2. The germline V gene has CDR1 LGHDT and CDR2 YNNKEL (reference sequence). V dropped 2 bases and J dropped 1; count of bases not matched to a gene: 6. The CDR3 runs to 17 residues. The CDR3: CASSQTIAGRNTGELFF. CDR3 nucleotides: TGTGCCAGCAGCCAAACTATAGCGGGGAGGAACACCGGGGAGCTGTTTTTT.

This clonotype has a handful of counts. This sequence joins TRBV3-1 and TRBJ2-5; 8 bases match TRBD1. With 1 base clipped from V and 3 bases from J, the junction kept 7 bases outside the gene matches. CDR3 length equals 16 residues. Per the germline V gene, CDR1 is LGHDT and CDR2 is YNNKEL (reference sequence). The CDR3, as DNA: TGTGCCAGCAGCCAAGTACCCAGGGGGCTGGAAGAGACCCAGTACTTC. Protein product: CASSQVPRGLEETQYF.

The table lists this clonotype with a few counts. CDR3 loop: CATSRTTGRANNEQFF. The CDR3 nucleotides read TGTGCCACCAGCAGAACAACAGGGAGGGCAAACAATGAGCAGTTCTTC. The chain is built from TRBV15 and TRBJ2-1; a weak D match, TRBD2 (7 bases). The CDR3 runs to 16 residues. Per germline, CDR1 LNHNV and CDR2 YYDKDF (reference sequence). The V end was cut by 2 bases, the J end by 5 bases, with 16 bases between.

This chain joins TRBV20-1 and TRBJ2-3; 12 positions agree with TRBD2. The CDR3 contains 17 residues. With 2 bases clipped from V and 5 bases from J, the junction kept 11 bases outside the gene matches. CDR1 DFQATT and CDR2 SNEGSKA come from the germline V gene (reference sequence). CDR3 protein: CSARNPRTSGVKDTQYF. The DNA of the CDR3 is TGCAGTGCTAGAAACCCCCGGACTAGCGGGGTTAAAGATACGCAGTATTTT.